A single sample is the source of the 22 T cell receptor beta chains below, sequenced in a study of cytomegalovirus exposure and HLA in healthy donors (dated by TCRdb to 2016 to 2017). Library method: the immunoSEQ multiplex PCR assay. For the multiplex PCR, a mixture combining 60 forward primers for TCR Vbeta segments and 13 reverse primers for TCR Jbeta segments was used. This immuneACCESS table, as held by TCRdb, lists in-frame sequences with V and J called but not all clones. Of the missing ones, under half trace to an unresolved V gene in checked studies; the others have no known cause. In this sample the table shows roughly 100,000 clones, 60% to 80% of which occur a single time. Approximately 15% of the sample lies in the top ten. The sample taken for sequencing was PBMCs. The receptors come from a woman between 45 and 60 years old in good health and CMV-seropositive.

This clone was recorded a few times. The chain uses TRBV6-5 and TRBJ2-1, with a possible D match to TRBD2 (5 bases). Deletions cut 5 bases from V and 14 bases from J, with 19 bases between. The length of the CDR3 is 13 residues. Germline V gene data show CDR1 as MNHEY and CDR2 as SVGAGI. The CDR3 DNA follows: TGTGCCAGCAGTACGATAGCGACACCTCGTGAGTTCTTC. This encodes CASSTIATPREFF.

The V and J genes are TRBV5-1 and TRBJ1-4, with D possibly TRBD1 on 5 matching bases. V gave up 7 bases and J gave up 5 bases, with 15 bases separating them. Germline lookup yields CDR1 SGHRS and CDR2 YFSETQ. The CDR3 has 14 residues. The CDR3 loop is CASRRGRDNEKLFF. The DNA of the CDR3 is TGCGCCAGCCGGCGGGGGAGGGACAATGAAAAACTGTTTTTT.

The V call is TRBV7-3, the J call TRBJ2-1, with 9 nucleotides matching TRBD2. The CDR3 extends over 16 amino acids. V was clipped by 1 base and J by 6 bases; unmatched bases: 7. Germline V gene data show CDR1 as SGHTA and CDR2 as FQGTGA. In DNA form, the CDR3 reads TGTGCCAGCAGCTTAAGAGGCGGGAGGGCCCTCAATGAGCAGTTCTTC. Translation: CASSLRGGRALNEQFF.

The V and J genes are TRBV7-2 and TRBJ2-1; 10 bases are shared with TRBD1. With V trimmed by 5 bases and J by 6 bases, 10 bases remained unmatched. The CDR3 is 16 amino acids. Germline V gene data show CDR1 as SGHTA and CDR2 as FQGNSA. Here the CDR3 reads CASSPRTGGFGNEQFF. The CDR3 DNA reads TGTGCCAGCAGCCCACGGACAGGGGGGTTTGGCAATGAGCAGTTCTTC. Combining the CDR3 with reference TRBV7-2 and TRBJ2-1 gives the whole variable domain GAGVSQSPSNKVTEKGKDVELRCDPISGHTALYWYRQSLGQGLEFLIYFQGNSAPDKSGLPSDRFSAERTGGSVSTLTIQRTQQEDSAVYLCASSPRTGGFGNEQFFGPGTRLTVL.

This rearrangement joins TRBV7-2 to TRBJ1-3; D gene uncertain. CDR1 is SGHTA and CDR2 is FQGNSA in the germline V gene. CDR3 length equals 16 residues. V lost 6 bases and J lost 0, with 15 bases in between. The CDR3 is CASSWAGSISGNTIYF. The CDR3 region has the DNA TGTGCCAGCAGTTGGGCAGGATCGATCTCTGGAAACACCATATATTTT.

V is TRBV5-4 and J is TRBJ2-5; TRBD1 matches at 8 bases. This CDR3 is 16 amino acids long. J gave up 3 bases and V 3 bases, and 10 bases lay outside the gene matches. Germline CDR1 is SGHNT and CDR2 is YYREEE (reference sequence). The CDR3 DNA is TGTGCCAGCAGCTCAAGGGACAGGATGATTAAAGAGACCCAGTACTTC. Amino acids: CASSSRDRMIKETQYF.

This clone was seen more than once but under ten times. The chain links TRBV19 to TRBJ2-5; 11 bases match TRBD1. The DNA end lines up better with TRBJ2-7; the J call may be wrong. The CDR3 is 14 residues long. The germline gives CDR1 LNHDA, CDR2 SQIVND (reference sequence). CDR3 loop: CASSAGTGGVEQYF. For the CDR3, the DNA is TGTGCCAGTAGTGCCGGGACAGGGGGAGTCGAGCAGTACTTC.

The chain employs TRBV5-1 and TRBJ2-3; 8 nucleotides line up with TRBD1. V shed 9 bases, J shed 1 base, and the junction held 7 bases outside the gene matches. The CDR3 runs 14 residues. CDR1 is SGHRS and CDR2 is YFSETQ in the germline V gene. Here the CDR3 DNA reads TGCGCCACCACAGGGACAGGAGGCACAGATACGCAGTATTTT. Amino acid sequence: CATTGTGGTDTQYF.

The genes are TRBV5-1 and TRBJ1-4; possibly TRBD1 for D (5 bases). Trimming cost V 4 bases and J 2 bases, with 12 bases left between them. The CDR3 extends over 15 amino acids. Germline V gene sequence: CDR1 SGHRS, CDR2 YFSETQ. The CDR3 DNA reads as TGCGCCAGCAGCCTGTTGGGGGGGACTAATGAAAAACTGTTTTTT. This encodes CASSLLGGTNEKLFF.

The chain links TRBV30 to TRBJ1-5; tentative D call: TRBD1 (5 bases). The CDR3 runs to 13 residues. The germline gives CDR1 GTSNPN, CDR2 SVGIG (reference sequence). V dropped 0 bases and J dropped 6 bases, with 9 bases sitting between them. The CDR3 DNA sequence: TGTGCCTGGAGTGTGGGGGGAGGTCAGCCCCAGCATTTT. This codes for CAWSVGGGQPQHF.

V and J are TRBV27 and TRBJ2-7, with a tentative D call TRBD1 (6 bases). Germline V gene data show CDR1 as MNHEY and CDR2 as SMNVEV (reference sequence). V lost 3 bases and J 7 bases, leaving 13 bases between the germline ends. CDR3 size: 13 residues. CDR3 sequence (DNA): TGTGCCAGCAGTTTGAACAGGGTCGGGGAGCAGTACTTC. This codes for CASSLNRVGEQYF.

The chain uses TRBV10-1 and TRBJ1-1; 11 bases line up with TRBD1. Germline CDR1 is WNHNN and CDR2 is SYGVQD (reference sequence). Trimming removed 5 bases from V and 4 bases from J; junction bases left unmatched: 9. The CDR3 runs to 16 residues. The CDR3 nucleotides read TGCGCCAGCAGTTACCTCCGGGACAGGGGGGTCACTGAAGCTTTCTTT. Its translation: CASSYLRDRGVTEAFF.

This clone has just one count. The CDR3 coding sequence is TGTGCCACCAGCCTAGGACAGCCGCTCGCCGGGGAGCTGTTTTTT. This codes for CATSLGQPLAGELFF. The rearrangement joins TRBV15 to TRBJ2-2; D might be TRBD1 (6 bases). Between the trimmed V and J ends, which lost 5 bases and 6 bases, there was a span of 16 bases. The CDR3 totals 15 residues. Per the germline V gene, CDR1 is LNHNV and CDR2 is YYDKDF (reference sequence).

V gene TRBV29-1 combines with J gene TRBJ2-3; D is ambiguous. V lost 7 bases to trimming and J lost 4 bases, with 9 bases between them. This CDR3 contains 11 residues. Germline V gives CDR1 SQVTM, CDR2 ANQGSEA. This CDR3 reads CSAKNADTQYF. The CDR3, as DNA: TGCAGCGCTAAAAACGCAGATACGCAGTATTTT.

The V gene is TRBV6-1, the J gene TRBJ1-2, with 9 nucleotides matching TRBD1. The CDR3 extends over 18 amino acids. V shed 3 bases and J 4 bases; nucleotides not matched to a gene: 15. Germline values: CDR1 MNHNS, CDR2 SASEGT. The CDR3: CASSDPGTGNLRGYGYTF. The CDR3, as DNA: TGTGCCAGCAGTGATCCCGGGACAGGGAATTTAAGAGGCTATGGCTACACCTTC.

V usage is TRBV7-6 and J usage is TRBJ2-1; 7 positions match TRBD1. Trimming removed 5 bases from V and 2 bases from J; junction bases left unmatched: 3. CDR1 is SGHVS, CDR2 FNYEAQ, per germline. The CDR3 sequence is 14 residues long. The CDR3 region has the DNA TGTGCCAGCAGCATGACAGGGACCTACAATGAGCAGTTCTTC. Residues: CASSMTGTYNEQFF.

This clone has just a few counts. The J gene is TRBJ2-7, the V gene TRBV7-2; D may be TRBD2 (6 bases). Between the trimmed V and J ends, which lost 0 bases and 6 bases, there was a span of 15 bases. The CDR3 has 15 amino acids. CDR1 and CDR2 from the germline V gene are SGHTA and FQGNSA. The CDR3 protein is CASSLAQGSGSEQYF. The CDR3 region has the DNA TGTGCCAGCAGCTTAGCGCAAGGTTCCGGGAGCGAGCAGTACTTC.

This clone was counted once. The chain links TRBV28 to TRBJ2-2; 9 nucleotides agree with TRBD1. The CDR3 is 15 amino acids. Germline V lookup: CDR1 MDHEN, CDR2 SYDVKM. After removal of 8 bases from V and 0 bases from J, the junction contained 4 bases not matched to a gene. The CDR3 DNA sequence: TGTGCCAGCGGGGGGGACAGGGCGAACACCGGGGAGCTGTTTTTT. It yields the protein CASGGDRANTGELFF.

The chain carries TRBV27 and TRBJ2-3; TRBD2 matches at 11 bases. Germline lookup yields CDR1 MNHEY and CDR2 SMNVEV (reference sequence). The CDR3 runs 15 residues. The J segment lost 7 bases and the V segment lost 6 bases, leaving 9 bases of the junction unmatched. The CDR3 bases are TGTGCCAGCAGCACCCGACTAGCGGGATCTCATACGCAGTATTTT. The encoded protein is CASSTRLAGSHTQYF.

The rearrangement joins TRBV18 to TRBJ2-5; 9 bases map to TRBD2. The DNA end lines up better with TRBJ2-7; the J call may be wrong. The CDR3 has 15 residues. Germline V lookup: CDR1 KGHSH, CDR2 LQKENI. The CDR3 region is CASSTRTSVMNEQYF. CDR3 DNA sequence: TGTGCCAGCTCCACCAGGACTAGCGTGATGAACGAGCAGTACTTC.

V usage is TRBV7-2 and J usage is TRBJ2-7; 7 positions match TRBD2. Trimming took 5 bases from V and 0 from J; bases not matched to a gene: 7. CDR3 size: 15 residues. Germline V gene lookup returns CDR1 SGHTA and CDR2 FQGNSA. CDR3 DNA: TGTGCCAGCAGCCGGGGGGTAGGGTTCTCCTACGAGCAGTACTTC. This gives the protein CASSRGVGFSYEQYF.

V is TRBV27 and J is TRBJ1-4; D is perhaps TRBD1 (6 bases). This CDR3 has 22 amino acids. The V end was cut by 6 bases, the J end by 7 bases, with 39 bases between. Looked up from germline, CDR1 is MNHEY and CDR2 is SMNVEV (reference sequence). The DNA of the CDR3 is TGTGCCAGCAGCCAACAAAAACAGGGTGGGGTTAGGTGGGGATCCATAGGTGAAAAACTGTTTTTT. Translation: CASSQQKQGGVRWGSIGEKLFF.